This T cell receptor (beta chain) came from a study of T cell responses to AZD1222 COVID-19 vaccine. The study's findings and limits: Donors were largely white British and mainly female; clonal diversity was possibly underestimated. At 160-218 and 743-854, vaccine-associated CD4 TCRs were dominant, and they spanned spike. Seropositivity was recorded at baseline in only 6 or 7 AZD1222 recipients. Sampled repertoires all dated from after the peak T cell response.

This CDR3 region has 13 residues. J lost 4 bases, V lost 9 bases, and 7 bases had no gene match. Turning to this clone: No antigen is known for it.

Produced via immunoSEQ multiplex PCR; TCRdb's table is partial and in-frame only. The repertoire includes some 170,000 clones, roughly 94% of them detected once, and approximately 4.6% sits in the top ten. The sequence was collected from an adult who received the AZD1222 COVID-19 vaccine. Source: peripheral blood, taken 28 days after the second AZD1222 dose. The chain has TRBV12-3 or TRBV12-4 and TRBJ1-2; TRBD1 agrees at 8 bases. The chain's CDR3 is CASSNTGGYGYTF. CDR3 nucleotide sequence: TGTGCCAGTAGTAATACAGGGGGCTATGGCTACACCTTC.